The 22 T cell receptor beta chains below all came from one sample that was sequenced in a study of cytomegalovirus exposure and HLA in healthy donors. A multiplex PCR was run with 60 Vbeta primers and 13 Jbeta primers. Method: immunoSEQ multiplex PCR; TCRdb's copy keeps in-frame clones and lacks some. The data show 150,000 to 200,000 clones, with roughly 80% seen just once and 1.7% held by the top ten. Sequencing was done on a sample of PBMCs. These receptors were obtained from a woman aged 18-29 years in good health and CMV-seronegative.

V and J are TRBV5-4 and TRBJ1-1; 7 bases map to TRBD1. CDR1 is SGHNT, CDR2 YYREEE, per germline (reference sequence). The J segment lost 0 bases and the V segment lost 0 bases, leaving 8 bases of the junction unmatched. The CDR3 extends over 17 amino acids. The CDR3 DNA reads as TGTGCCAGCAGCTTGGGGTTAGGACAGGCCATGAACACTGAAGCTTTCTTT. This translates into CASSLGLGQAMNTEAFF.

This chain links TRBV25-1 with TRBJ2-3; D possibly corresponds to TRBD2 (6 bases). This CDR3 has 15 residues. Germline V lookup: CDR1 MGHDK, CDR2 SYGVNS. The V gene lost 6 bases and the J gene lost 0 bases, with 13 bases spanning the gap. Here the CDR3 DNA reads TGTGCCAGCAGGTCCGGGACTGGAAGCACAGATACGCAGTATTTT. Amino acid sequence: CASRSGTGSTDTQYF.

Only a few counts were recorded for this clone. The chain recombines TRBV4-3 with TRBJ2-1; 9 nucleotides agree with TRBD2. Germline V gene sequence: CDR1 LGHNA, CDR2 YSLEER. The ends lost 3 bases at V and 4 bases at J; junction bases unmatched: 4. The CDR3 covers 15 residues. The DNA for the CDR3 is TGCGCCAGCAGCCAGGCGGGACTAGCATACAATGAGCAGTTCTTC. It is translated as CASSQAGLAYNEQFF.

The chain carries TRBV9 and TRBJ2-3; D not resolved. V dropped 4 bases and J dropped 4 bases, with 10 bases sitting between them. This CDR3 region has 13 residues. Germline V gives CDR1 SGDLS, CDR2 YYNGEE. This CDR3 reads CASSPAHSDTQYF. Written as DNA, the CDR3 is TGTGCCAGCAGCCCCGCACATTCAGATACGCAGTATTTT.

The chain carries TRBV25-1 and TRBJ1-2; 11 bases fit TRBD1. The CDR3 totals 14 residues. Germline CDR1 and CDR2: MGHDK and SYGVNS. After removal of 6 bases from V and 8 bases from J, the junction contained 8 bases not matched to a gene. The CDR3 loop reads CASRAGQGEGGYTF. CDR3 in DNA: TGTGCCAGCAGGGCGGGACAGGGGGAGGGCGGCTACACCTTC.

The chain recombines TRBV5-1 with TRBJ2-1, with D tentatively TRBD2 (5 bases). Per the germline V gene, CDR1 is SGHRS and CDR2 is YFSETQ. V lost 5 bases and J 10 bases, leaving 22 bases between the germline ends. This CDR3 is 15 amino acids long. CDR3 coding DNA: TGCGCCAGCAGGGATCCAGGACTCCCCAAAAGGGAGCAGTTCTTC. Protein: CASRDPGLPKREQFF.

The chain uses TRBV6-6 and TRBJ2-1; the match to TRBD2 covers 10 bases. The germline CDR1 and CDR2 sequences are MNHNY and SVGAGI (reference sequence). This CDR3 spans 16 amino acids. J gave up 8 bases and V 4 bases, and 11 bases lay outside the gene matches. DNA for the CDR3: TGTGCCAGCAGTTTACTAGCGGGAAAGATGGGGGATGAGCAGTTCTTC. Translated, it gives CASSLLAGKMGDEQFF.

This chain uses TRBV28 with TRBJ1-2, with D hard to call. The length of the CDR3 is 13 residues. V dropped 3 bases and J dropped 5 bases, with 10 bases sitting between them. From germline, CDR1 is MDHEN and CDR2 SYDVKM. The CDR3 sequence is CASSLNPRYGYTF. DNA of the CDR3: TGTGCCAGCAGTTTGAACCCGAGATATGGCTACACCTTC.

The chain carries TRBV27 and TRBJ2-1; 12 positions match TRBD1. The J segment lost 8 bases and the V segment lost 5 bases, leaving 10 bases of the junction unmatched. Looked up from germline, CDR1 is MNHEY and CDR2 is SMNVEV (reference sequence). CDR3 length equals 16 residues. CDR3 in amino acids: CASSPWGQGAKDEQFF. The CDR3 DNA reads as TGTGCCAGCAGTCCCTGGGGACAGGGGGCCAAGGATGAGCAGTTCTTC.

The V call is TRBV4-3, the J call TRBJ2-1, with 8 bases that match TRBD2. Germline CDR1 is LGHNA and CDR2 is YSLEER. V gave up 2 bases and J gave up 4 bases; unmatched junction bases: 7. This CDR3 spans 16 amino acids. DNA for the CDR3: TGCGCCAGCAGCCAAAACGGACTAGCAGCTTACAATGAGCAGTTCTTC. Translating it yields CASSQNGLAAYNEQFF.

The sample holds one count of this clone. The rearrangement links TRBV13 to TRBJ1-4; 7 nucleotides match TRBD1. CDR1 is PRHDT and CDR2 is FYEKMQ in the germline V gene (reference sequence). The V segment lost 5 bases and the J segment 4 bases; nucleotides outside the gene matches: 7. This CDR3 has 15 amino acids. CDR3 region: CASSPRGGFNEKLFF. In DNA, the CDR3 is TGTGCCAGCAGCCCTAGAGGGGGCTTTAATGAAAAACTGTTTTTT.

The genes are TRBV7-9 and TRBJ1-1; D possibly corresponds to TRBD1 (5 bases). Germline assignment: CDR1 SEHNR and CDR2 FQNEAQ (reference sequence). This CDR3 has 15 residues. Trimming took off 5 bases at V and 0 bases at J, with 13 bases between the two ends. CDR3 amino acids: CASSDLTAMNTEAFF. In DNA form, the CDR3 reads TGTGCCAGCAGCGACTTGACAGCCATGAACACTGAAGCTTTCTTT. The whole variable domain, filled in from reference TRBV7-9 and TRBJ1-1, reads DTGVSQNPRHKITKRGQNVTFRCDPISEHNRLYWYRQTLGQGPEFLTYFQNEAQLEKSRLLSDRFSAERPKGSFSTLEIQRTEQGDSAMYLCASSDLTAMNTEAFFGQGTRLTVV.

The chain uses TRBV28 and TRBJ1-2, with 8 bases fitting TRBD1. Trimming removed 2 bases from V and 6 bases from J; junction bases left unmatched: 5. The germline CDR1 and CDR2 sequences are MDHEN and SYDVKM. The CDR3 spans 14 residues. CDR3 bases: TGTGCCAGCAGTTTACAGGGGGCGCGTGATGGCTACACCTTC. Encoded protein: CASSLQGARDGYTF.

This clone was seen just once. The gene calls are TRBV19 and TRBJ1-2, with a tentative D call TRBD1 (5 bases). In germline, CDR1 is LNHDA, CDR2 SQIVND (reference sequence). The CDR3 spans 16 residues. V dropped 8 bases and J dropped 4 bases, with 23 bases sitting between them. Here the CDR3 reads CASATSRDSPFYGYTF. The CDR3 DNA follows: TGTGCCAGTGCGACTTCTAGGGACTCTCCCTTCTATGGCTACACCTTC.

The chain is built from TRBV28 and TRBJ1-1; 8 bases line up with TRBD1. Losses at the gene ends were 7 bases for V and 3 bases for J; bases not matched to a gene: 13. Germline V gene lookup returns CDR1 MDHEN and CDR2 SYDVKM. The CDR3 sequence is 16 residues long. The CDR3 bases are TGTGCCAGCACATCGGGCAGGGGGCAGGGAGACACTGAAGCTTTCTTT. Amino acid sequence: CASTSGRGQGDTEAFF.

The gene calls are TRBV7-9 and TRBJ2-5; 8 positions match TRBD2. CDR3 length: 17 residues. Trimming at V came to 7 bases and at J to 2 bases, leaving 15 bases not matched to a gene. Germline V gives CDR1 SEHNR, CDR2 FQNEAQ (reference sequence). This CDR3 is CASIIYFGGALQETQYF. CDR3 in DNA: TGTGCCAGCATTATCTACTTCGGGGGGGCGTTACAAGAGACCCAGTACTTC.

This clone was seen just once. The chain is built from TRBV7-9 and TRBJ2-5; TRBD2 might be the D (7 bases). This CDR3 comprises 16 residues. The V gene lost 8 bases and the J gene lost 2 bases, with 21 bases spanning the gap. Germline V lookup: CDR1 SEHNR, CDR2 FQNEAQ (reference sequence). DNA of the CDR3: TGTGCCAGCCACCCGGGACTGGGAGGGGGTCAAGAGACCCAGTACTTC. Amino acid sequence: CASHPGLGGGQETQYF.

The chain joins TRBV28 to TRBJ2-7, with D unresolved. The CDR3 contains 12 residues. Germline assignment: CDR1 MDHEN and CDR2 SYDVKM. With 3 bases removed from V and 4 bases from J, the gap between germline ends came to 7 bases. CDR3 protein: CASSLNSYEQYV. CDR3 nucleotide sequence: TGTGCCAGCAGTTTGAACAGTTACGAGCAGTACGTC.

The gene calls are TRBV7-8 and TRBJ2-1; 9 bases fit TRBD2. CDR3 length equals 17 residues. The germline V gene has CDR1 SGHVS and CDR2 FQNEAQ. The V and J ends lost 1 base and 3 bases, in that order; junction bases with no gene match: 7. This CDR3 is CASSLEIAGVSYNEQFF. The CDR3 nucleotides are TGTGCCAGCAGCTTAGAAATAGCGGGAGTAAGCTACAATGAGCAGTTCTTC.

This chain joins TRBV18 and TRBJ2-5, with D possibly TRBD1 on 6 matching bases. The ends were cut back, 6 bases at V and 3 bases at J, with 11 bases in the middle. The CDR3 totals 13 residues. Germline V gives CDR1 KGHSH, CDR2 LQKENI. The CDR3 is CASSYQGKETQYF. DNA of the CDR3: TGTGCCAGCTCGTACCAGGGGAAAGAGACCCAGTACTTC.

V and J are TRBV7-9 and TRBJ2-1; TRBD2 matches 7 bases. Germline V CDR1 and CDR2: SEHNR, FQNEAQ (reference sequence). CDR3 length equals 16 residues. V lost 2 bases to trimming and J lost 4 bases; unmatched junction nucleotides: 8. The DNA of the CDR3 is TGTGCCAGCAGCTTATGGATAGCGGGTGATTACAATGAGCAGTTCTTC. Encoded protein: CASSLWIAGDYNEQFF.

The chain combines TRBV27 with TRBJ2-7, with 9 nucleotides matching TRBD1. From germline, CDR1 is MNHEY and CDR2 SMNVEV (reference sequence). The CDR3 sequence is 15 residues long. V gave up 5 bases and J gave up 2 bases; unmatched junction bases: 7. CDR3 region: CASSPNRDRAYEQYV. The CDR3 DNA follows: TGTGCCAGCAGTCCAAACCGGGACAGGGCCTACGAGCAGTACGTC.